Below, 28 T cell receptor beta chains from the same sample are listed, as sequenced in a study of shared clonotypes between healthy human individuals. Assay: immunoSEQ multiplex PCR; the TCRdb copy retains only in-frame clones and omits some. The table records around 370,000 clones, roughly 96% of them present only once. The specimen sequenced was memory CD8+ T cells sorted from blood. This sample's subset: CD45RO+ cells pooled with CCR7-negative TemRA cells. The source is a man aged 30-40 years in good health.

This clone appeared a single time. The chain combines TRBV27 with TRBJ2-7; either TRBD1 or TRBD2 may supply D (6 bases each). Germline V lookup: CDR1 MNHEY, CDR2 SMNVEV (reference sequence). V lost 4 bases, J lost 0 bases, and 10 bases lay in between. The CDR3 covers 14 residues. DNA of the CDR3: TGTGCCAGCAGTTCGGGGGACACCTCCTACGAGCAGTACTTC. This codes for CASSSGDTSYEQYF.

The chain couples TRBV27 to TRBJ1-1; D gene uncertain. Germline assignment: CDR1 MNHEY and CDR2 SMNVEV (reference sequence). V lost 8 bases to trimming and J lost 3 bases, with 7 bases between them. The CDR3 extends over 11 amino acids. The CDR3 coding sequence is TGTGCCAGCTTTGGAGACACTGAAGCTTTCTTT. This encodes CASFGDTEAFF.

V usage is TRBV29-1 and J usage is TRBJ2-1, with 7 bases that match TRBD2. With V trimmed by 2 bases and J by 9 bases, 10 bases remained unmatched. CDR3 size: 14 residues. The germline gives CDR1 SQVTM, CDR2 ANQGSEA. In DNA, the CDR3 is TGCAGCGTTGAATTTGCGGGAGACGTGGGTGAGCAGTTCTTC. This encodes CSVEFAGDVGEQFF.

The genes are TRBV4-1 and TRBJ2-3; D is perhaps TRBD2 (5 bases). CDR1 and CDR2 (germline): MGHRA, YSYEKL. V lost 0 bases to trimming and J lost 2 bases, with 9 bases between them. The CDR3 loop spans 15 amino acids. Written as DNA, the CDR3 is TGCGCCAGCAGCCAAGAAGCGGAACACACAGATACGCAGTATTTT. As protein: CASSQEAEHTDTQYF.

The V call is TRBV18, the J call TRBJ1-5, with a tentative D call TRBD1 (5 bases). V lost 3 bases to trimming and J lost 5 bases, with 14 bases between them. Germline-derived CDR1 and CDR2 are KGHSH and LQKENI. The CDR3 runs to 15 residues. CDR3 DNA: TGTGCCAGCTCACCTAGTTTGGGGCAGGATCAGCCCCAGCATTTT. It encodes CASSPSLGQDQPQHF.

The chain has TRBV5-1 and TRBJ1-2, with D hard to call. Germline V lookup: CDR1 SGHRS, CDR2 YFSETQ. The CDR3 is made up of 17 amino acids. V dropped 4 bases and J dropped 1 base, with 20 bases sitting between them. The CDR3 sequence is CASSPAPGRIDNYGYTF. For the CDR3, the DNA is TGCGCCAGCAGCCCCGCCCCCGGACGGATAGATAACTATGGCTACACCTTC.

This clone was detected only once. CDR3 residues: CASRSWWGEKLFF. The CDR3 bases are TGCGCCAGCCGTTCGTGGTGGGGTGAAAAACTGTTTTTT. The chain links TRBV5-1 to TRBJ1-4, with D unclear. There are 13 residues in the CDR3. Germline assignment: CDR1 SGHRS and CDR2 YFSETQ. The germline V and J ends were trimmed by 7 bases and 7 bases, with 14 bases remaining between them.

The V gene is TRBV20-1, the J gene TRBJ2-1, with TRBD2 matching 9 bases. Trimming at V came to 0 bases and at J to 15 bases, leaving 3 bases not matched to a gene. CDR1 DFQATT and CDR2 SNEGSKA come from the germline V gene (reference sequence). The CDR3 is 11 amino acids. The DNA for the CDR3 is TGCAGTGCTAGAGATAGCGGGGGTAGGTTCTTC. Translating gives CSARDSGGRFF.

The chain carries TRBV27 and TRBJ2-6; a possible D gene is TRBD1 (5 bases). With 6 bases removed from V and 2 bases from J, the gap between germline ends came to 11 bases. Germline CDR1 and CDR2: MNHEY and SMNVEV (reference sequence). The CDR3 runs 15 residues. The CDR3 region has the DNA TGTGCCAGCAGCCTCTCAGGGACTGGGGCCAACGTCCTGACTTTC. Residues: CASSLSGTGANVLTF.

CDR3: CASSDSAGGRRDTQYF. Here the CDR3 DNA reads TGTGCCAGCAGCGACTCAGCGGGAGGAAGGAGAGATACGCAGTATTTT. The rearrangement links TRBV7-9 to TRBJ2-3, with 9 nucleotides matching TRBD2. After removal of 5 bases from V and 5 bases from J, the junction contained 11 bases not matched to a gene. Per germline, CDR1 SEHNR and CDR2 FQNEAQ (reference sequence). CDR3 length: 16 amino acids.

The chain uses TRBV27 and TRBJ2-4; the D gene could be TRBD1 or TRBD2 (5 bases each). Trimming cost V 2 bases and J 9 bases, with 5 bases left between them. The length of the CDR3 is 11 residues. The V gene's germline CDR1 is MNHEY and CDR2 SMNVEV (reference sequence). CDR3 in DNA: TGTGCCAGCAGTTTAGGGGGCATTCAGTACTTC. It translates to CASSLGGIQYF.

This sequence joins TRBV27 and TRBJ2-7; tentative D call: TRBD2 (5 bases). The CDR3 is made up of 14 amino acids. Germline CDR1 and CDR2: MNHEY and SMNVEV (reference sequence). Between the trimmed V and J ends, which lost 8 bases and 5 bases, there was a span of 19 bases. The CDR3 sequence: CASGSGGPLNEQYF. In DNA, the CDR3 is TGTGCCAGCGGGAGTGGCGGCCCTTTAAACGAGCAGTACTTC.

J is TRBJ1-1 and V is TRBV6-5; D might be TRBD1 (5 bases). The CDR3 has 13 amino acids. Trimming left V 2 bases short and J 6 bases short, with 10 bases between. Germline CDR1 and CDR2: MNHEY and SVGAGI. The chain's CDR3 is CASSYDAGAEAFF. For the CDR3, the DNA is TGTGCCAGCAGTTACGATGCGGGGGCTGAAGCTTTCTTT.

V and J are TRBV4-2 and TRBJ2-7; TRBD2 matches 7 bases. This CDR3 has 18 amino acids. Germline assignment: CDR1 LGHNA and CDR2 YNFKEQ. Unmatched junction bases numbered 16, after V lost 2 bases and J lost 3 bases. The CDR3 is CASSQTLQGGSWGYEQYF. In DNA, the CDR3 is TGTGCCAGCAGCCAAACCCTACAAGGCGGGAGCTGGGGCTACGAGCAGTACTTC.

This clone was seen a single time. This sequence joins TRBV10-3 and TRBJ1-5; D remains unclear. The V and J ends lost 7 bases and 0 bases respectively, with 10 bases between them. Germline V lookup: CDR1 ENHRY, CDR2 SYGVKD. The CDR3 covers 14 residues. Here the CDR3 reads CAIISDYSNQPQHF. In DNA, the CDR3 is TGTGCCATCATCTCGGATTATAGCAATCAGCCCCAGCATTTT.

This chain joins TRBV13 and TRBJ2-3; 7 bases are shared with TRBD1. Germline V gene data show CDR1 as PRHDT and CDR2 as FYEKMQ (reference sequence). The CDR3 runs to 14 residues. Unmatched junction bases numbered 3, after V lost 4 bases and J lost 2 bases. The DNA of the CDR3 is TGTGCCAGCAGCTCCAGGGGGATCACAGATACGCAGTATTTT. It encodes CASSSRGITDTQYF.

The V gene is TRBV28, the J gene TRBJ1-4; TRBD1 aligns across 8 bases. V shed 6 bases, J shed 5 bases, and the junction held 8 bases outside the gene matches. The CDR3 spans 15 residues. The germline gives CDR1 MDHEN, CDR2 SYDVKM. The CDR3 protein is CASREGTGQNEKLFF. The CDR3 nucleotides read TGTGCCAGCAGGGAAGGGACAGGTCAGAATGAAAAACTGTTTTTT.

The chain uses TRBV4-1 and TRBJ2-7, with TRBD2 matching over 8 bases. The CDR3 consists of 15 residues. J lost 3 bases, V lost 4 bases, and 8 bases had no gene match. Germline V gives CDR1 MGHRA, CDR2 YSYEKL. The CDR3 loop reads CASSPRGGGNYEQYF. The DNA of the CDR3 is TGCGCCAGCAGCCCACGGGGGGGTGGAAACTACGAGCAGTACTTC.

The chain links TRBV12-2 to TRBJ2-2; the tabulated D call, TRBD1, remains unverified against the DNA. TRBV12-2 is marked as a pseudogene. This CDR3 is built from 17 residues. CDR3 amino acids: CASRLGYRAANTGELFF. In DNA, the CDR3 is TGTGCAAGTCGCTTAGGGTACAGGGCTGCGAACACCGGGGAGCTGTTTTTT.

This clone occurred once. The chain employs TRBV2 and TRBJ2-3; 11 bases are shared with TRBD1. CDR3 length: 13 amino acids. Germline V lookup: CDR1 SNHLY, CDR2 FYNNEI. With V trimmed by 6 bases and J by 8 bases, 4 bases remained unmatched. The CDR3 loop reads CASRGTGGRTQYF. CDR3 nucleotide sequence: TGTGCCAGCAGGGGGACAGGGGGGCGTACGCAGTATTTT.

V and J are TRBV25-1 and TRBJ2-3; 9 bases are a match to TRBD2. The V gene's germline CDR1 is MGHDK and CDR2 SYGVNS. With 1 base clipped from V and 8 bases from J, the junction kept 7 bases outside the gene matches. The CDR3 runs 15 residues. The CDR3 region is CASSEFAGGPSTQYF. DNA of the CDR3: TGTGCCAGCAGTGAATTCGCGGGAGGGCCCAGTACGCAGTATTTT.

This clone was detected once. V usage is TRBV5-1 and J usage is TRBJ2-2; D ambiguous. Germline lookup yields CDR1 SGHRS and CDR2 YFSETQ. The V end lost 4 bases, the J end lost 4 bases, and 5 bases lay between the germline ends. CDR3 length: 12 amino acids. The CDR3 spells CASSQSTGELFF. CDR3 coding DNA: TGCGCCAGCAGCCAGAGCACCGGGGAGCTGTTTTTT.

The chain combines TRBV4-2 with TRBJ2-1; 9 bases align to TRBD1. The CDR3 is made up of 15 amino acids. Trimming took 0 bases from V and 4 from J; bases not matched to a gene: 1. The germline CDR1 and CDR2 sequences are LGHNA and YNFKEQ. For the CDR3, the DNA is TGTGCCAGCAGCCAAGATGGACAGGGGTACAATGAGCAGTTCTTC. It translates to CASSQDGQGYNEQFF.

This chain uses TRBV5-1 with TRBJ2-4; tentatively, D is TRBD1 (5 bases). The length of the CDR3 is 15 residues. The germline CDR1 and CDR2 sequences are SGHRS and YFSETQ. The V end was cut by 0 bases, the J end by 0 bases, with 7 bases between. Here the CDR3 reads CASSLETVAKNIQYF. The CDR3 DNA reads TGCGCCAGCAGCTTGGAGACAGTAGCCAAAAACATTCAGTACTTC.

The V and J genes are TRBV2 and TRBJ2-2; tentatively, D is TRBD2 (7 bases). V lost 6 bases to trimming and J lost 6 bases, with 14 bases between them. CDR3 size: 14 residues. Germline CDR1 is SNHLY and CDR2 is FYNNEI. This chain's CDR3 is CASSSTGRAGELFF. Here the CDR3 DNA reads TGTGCCAGCAGCTCTACAGGGAGGGCCGGGGAGCTGTTTTTT. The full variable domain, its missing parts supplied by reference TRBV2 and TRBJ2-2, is EPEVTQTPSHQVTQMGQEVILRCVPISNHLYFYWYRQILGQKVEFLVSFYNNEISEKSEIFDDQFSVERPDGSNFTLKIRSTKLEDSAMYFCASSSTGRAGELFFGEGSRLTVL.

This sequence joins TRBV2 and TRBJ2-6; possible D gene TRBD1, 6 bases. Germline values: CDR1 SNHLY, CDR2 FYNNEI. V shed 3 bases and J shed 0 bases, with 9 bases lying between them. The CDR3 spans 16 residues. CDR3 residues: CASSEVRGSGANVLTF. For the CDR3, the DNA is TGTGCCAGCAGTGAGGTCAGGGGCTCTGGGGCCAACGTCCTGACTTTC. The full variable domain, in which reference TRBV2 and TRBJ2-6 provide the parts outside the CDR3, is EPEVTQTPSHQVTQMGQEVILRCVPISNHLYFYWYRQILGQKVEFLVSFYNNEISEKSEIFDDQFSVERPDGSNFTLKIRSTKLEDSAMYFCASSEVRGSGANVLTFGAGSRLTVL.

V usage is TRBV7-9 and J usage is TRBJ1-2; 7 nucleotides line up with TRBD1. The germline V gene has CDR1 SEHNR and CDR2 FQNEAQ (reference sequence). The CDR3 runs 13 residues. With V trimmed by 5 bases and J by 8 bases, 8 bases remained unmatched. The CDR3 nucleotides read TGTGCCAGCAGCCCCCAGACAGGGTTAGGCTACACCTTC. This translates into CASSPQTGLGYTF.

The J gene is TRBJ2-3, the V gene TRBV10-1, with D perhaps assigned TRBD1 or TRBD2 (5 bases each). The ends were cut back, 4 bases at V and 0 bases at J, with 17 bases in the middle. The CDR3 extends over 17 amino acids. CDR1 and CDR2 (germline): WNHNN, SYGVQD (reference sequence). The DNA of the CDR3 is TGCGCCAGCAGTGTGGGACCGCTCCCCTACAGCACAGATACGCAGTATTTT. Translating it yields CASSVGPLPYSTDTQYF.